This T cell receptor (beta chain) stems from a study of blood T cells in healthy people across ages. A sample-barcoded 5' primer and a J-beta primer mix were used in a second PCR of roughly 7 to 11 cycles. TCRdb re-analysed the 5' RACE reads in MiXCR, keeping a single row per CDR3 protein. Among about 680,000 distinct CDR3 sequences listed, approximately 49% were seen once. V lost 6 bases to trimming and J lost 3 bases, with 11 bases between them. Per the germline V gene, CDR1 is MNHEY and CDR2 is SVGEGT. There are 14 residues in the CDR3. Donors ranged from about 6 to 95 years old and were healthy Caucasians in Russia.

The rearrangement joins TRBV6-2 or TRBV6-3 to TRBJ1-4; D unresolved. The sequencing input was blood. This clonotype originated in a woman aged 55-69 years in good health. The CDR3 sequence is CASRPEMSNEKLFF. The CDR3, as DNA: TGTGCCAGCAGGCCAGAGATGTCTAATGAAAAACTGTTTTTT.